The clone carrying this T cell receptor (beta chain) was seen only a few times. The data were obtained in a study of T cells in Graves' hyperthyroidism and ophthalmopathy. From RNA transcripts, TCR beta CDR3 regions were amplified. First-round RT-PCR of the TCR CDR3 relied on the HTBI primer set. TCRdb redid the calling of the multiplex PCR reads with MiXCR, one entry per CDR3 protein. Of fewer than 650,000 distinct CDR3 sequences in the sample, 12% to 15% are singletons; the top ten hold over 11%. Trimming cost V 6 bases and J 1 base; bases outside gene matches: 9. This CDR3 is 15 amino acids long. In germline, CDR1 is MNHNS, CDR2 SASEGT.

The sample consisted of blood. J is TRBJ2-7 and V is TRBV6-1; 7 bases align to TRBD2. The receptor was derived from a middle-aged woman with Graves' hyperthyroidism. CDR3 sequence reads: CASSTAGDSSYEQYF. For the CDR3, the DNA is TGTGCCAGCAGCACCGCGGGAGATTCGTCCTACGAGCAGTACTTC.